Listed here are 5 T cell receptor beta chains from one sample, sequenced in a study of blood T cell repertoires in COVID-19. The table came from immunoSEQ multiplex PCR; TCRdb's copy has only in-frame clones and leaves some out. Of 150,000 to 200,000 clones listed, around 76% were seen once; the top ten hold roughly 9.1%. The specimen was peripheral blood. The receptors derive from a woman aged 70-85 years with acute or convalescent COVID-19.

This clone was seen once. The V gene is TRBV5-4, the J gene TRBJ2-3; D unresolved. The CDR3 length is 15 residues. V lost 0 bases, J lost 0 bases, and 8 bases lay in between. Germline-derived CDR1 and CDR2 are SGHNT and YYREEE (reference sequence). CDR3 sequence reads: CASSLGYPSTDTQYF. CDR3 nucleotide sequence: TGTGCCAGCAGCTTGGGCTACCCTAGCACAGATACGCAGTATTTT.

The CDR3 DNA sequence: TGTGCCAGCAGCCCTCCCCTGGGCGGGGCTTTCTTT. Protein product: CASSPPLGGAFF. The J gene is TRBJ1-1, the V gene TRBV11-2; D gene ambiguous. Germline V gene lookup returns CDR1 SGHAT and CDR2 FQNNGV. This CDR3 region has 12 residues. The germline V and J ends were trimmed by 5 bases and 11 bases, with 15 bases remaining between them.

In this sample, this clone turned up a few times. The chain links TRBV6-5 to TRBJ1-5; D not resolved. V shed 0 bases and J shed 7 bases, with 10 bases lying between them. There are 14 residues in the CDR3. The germline gives CDR1 MNHEY, CDR2 SVGAGI. CDR3: CASSYSATGQPQHF. The CDR3 region has the DNA TGTGCCAGCAGTTACTCGGCAACCGGGCAGCCCCAGCATTTT.

V usage is TRBV7-2 and J usage is TRBJ2-2, with 9 nucleotides matching TRBD1. Per the germline V gene, CDR1 is SGHTA and CDR2 is FQGNSA. The CDR3 is made up of 16 amino acids. The V segment lost 5 bases and the J segment 5 bases; nucleotides outside the gene matches: 9. CDR3 sequence (DNA): TGTGCCAGCAGCCTTGGGACAGGGTGGGGGACCGGGGAGCTGTTTTTT. This sequence encodes CASSLGTGWGTGELFF. The full variable domain, completed using reference TRBV7-2 and TRBJ2-2, is GAGVSQSPSNKVTEKGKDVELRCDPISGHTALYWYRQSLGQGLEFLIYFQGNSAPDKSGLPSDRFSAERTGGSVSTLTIQRTQQEDSAVYLCASSLGTGWGTGELFFGEGSRLTVL.

The rearrangement uses TRBV2 and TRBJ2-2, with D maybe TRBD1 (6 bases). The CDR3 contains 14 residues. Germline-derived CDR1 and CDR2 are SNHLY and FYNNEI. V lost 4 bases and J 5 bases, leaving 11 bases between the germline ends. The CDR3 loop reads CASSGQVRTGELFF. Here the CDR3 DNA reads TGTGCCAGCAGTGGACAGGTTCGAACCGGGGAGCTGTTTTTT. The entire variable domain, with the rest obtained from reference TRBV2 and TRBJ2-2, is as follows: EPEVTQTPSHQVTQMGQEVILRCVPISNHLYFYWYRQILGQKVEFLVSFYNNEISEKSEIFDDQFSVERPDGSNFTLKIRSTKLEDSAMYFCASSGQVRTGELFFGEGSRLTVL.